This TCR beta chain was identified during a study of early T cells in non-severe SARS-CoV-2 infection. This clonotype was seen at least ten times. MiXCR, applied by TCRdb to the 5' RACE reads, yields one record per CDR3 protein. The sample lists under 85,000 distinct CDR3 sequences; 10% to 15% were seen once. V lost 4 bases, J lost 4 bases, and 5 bases stayed unmatched. CDR1 SGDLS and CDR2 YYNGEE come from the germline V gene. This CDR3 is 15 amino acids long. The sequence was collected from an adult who was a healthcare worker with PCR-confirmed SARS-CoV-2 infection or an uninfected control (not recorded which). The sequenced material came from whole blood. The gene calls are TRBV9 and TRBJ2-7; 13 nucleotides match TRBD2. The CDR3 DNA is TGTGCCAGCAGCACGGGACTAGCGGGAATATACGAGCAGTACTTC. Protein sequence: CASSTGLAGIYEQYF.